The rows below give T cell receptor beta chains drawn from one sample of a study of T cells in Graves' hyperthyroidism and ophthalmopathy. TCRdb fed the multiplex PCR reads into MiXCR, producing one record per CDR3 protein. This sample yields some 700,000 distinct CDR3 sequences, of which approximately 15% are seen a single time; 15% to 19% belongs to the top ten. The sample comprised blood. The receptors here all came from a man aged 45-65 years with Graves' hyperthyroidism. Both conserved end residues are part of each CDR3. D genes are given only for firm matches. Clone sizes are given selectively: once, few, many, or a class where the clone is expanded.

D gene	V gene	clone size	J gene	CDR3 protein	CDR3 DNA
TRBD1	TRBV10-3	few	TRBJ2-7	CAITKTGVPEQYF	TGTGCCATCACGAAGACAGGGGTGCCCGAGCAGTACTTC
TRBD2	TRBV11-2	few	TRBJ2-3	CASSRTSGGPTDTQYF	TGTGCCAGCAGCCGGACTAGCGGGGGCCCCACAGATACGCAGTATTTT
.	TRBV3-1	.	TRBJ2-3	CASSQDLGLSTDTQYF	TGTGCCAGCAGCCAAGATTTAGGACTAAGCACAGATACGCAGTATTTT
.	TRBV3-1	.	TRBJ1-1	CASSQVRGLWTEAFF	TGTGCCAGCAGCCAAGTACGAGGACTCTGGACTGAAGCTTTCTTT
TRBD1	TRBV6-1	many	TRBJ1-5	CASSVPTGGLNQPQHF	TGTGCCAGCAGTGTCCCGACAGGGGGACTCAATCAGCCCCAGCATTTT
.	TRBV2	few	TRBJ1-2	CASSDPGGSYTF	TGTGCCAGCAGTGATCCAGGTGGAAGCTACACCTTC
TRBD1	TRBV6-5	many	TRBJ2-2	CASSYSLWTGRNTGELFF	TGTGCCAGCAGTTACTCTCTTTGGACAGGGAGGAACACCGGGGAGCTGTTTTTT
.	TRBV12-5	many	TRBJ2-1	CASGLEGLYNEQFF	TGTGCTAGTGGTCTGGAGGGGCTGTACAATGAGCAGTTCTTC
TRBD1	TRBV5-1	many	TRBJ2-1	CASSPDRSSYNEQFF	TGCGCCAGCAGCCCGGACAGGAGCTCCTACAATGAGCAGTTCTTC
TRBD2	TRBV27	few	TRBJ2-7	CASRQTSESSYEQYF	TGTGCCAGCAGACAAACTAGCGAGAGCTCCTACGAGCAGTACTTC
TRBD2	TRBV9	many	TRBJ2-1	CASSPSSGSSYNEQFF	TGTGCCAGCAGCCCCAGTAGCGGGAGCTCCTACAATGAGCAGTTCTTC
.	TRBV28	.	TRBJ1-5	CASSLGVTQPQHF	TGTGCCAGCAGTTTAGGGGTAACTCAGCCCCAGCATTTT
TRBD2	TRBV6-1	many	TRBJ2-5	CASSFTSGSFETQYF	TGTGCCAGCAGTTTCACTAGCGGGAGTTTCGAGACCCAGTACTTC
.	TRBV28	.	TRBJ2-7	CASTRGVWSYEQYF	TGTGCCAGCACTCGCGGAGTCTGGTCCTACGAGCAGTACTTC
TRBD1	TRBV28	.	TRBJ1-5	CASSLTYRGGEPQHF	TGTGCCAGCAGTTTGACCTACAGGGGTGGAGAGCCCCAGCATTTT
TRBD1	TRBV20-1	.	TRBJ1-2	CSARTPYRQGENYGYTF	TGCAGTGCTAGGACGCCATACCGACAGGGCGAAAACTATGGCTACACCTTC
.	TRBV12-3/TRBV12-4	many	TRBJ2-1	CASSLGGVPDNEQFF	TGTGCCAGCAGTTTGGGGGGAGTGCCTGACAATGAGCAGTTCTTC
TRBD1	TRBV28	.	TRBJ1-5	CASSHHTGEYNQPQHF	TGTGCCAGCAGCCACCATACAGGGGAGTACAATCAGCCCCAGCATTTT
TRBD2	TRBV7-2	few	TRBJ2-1	CASNYPGLREQFF	TGTGCCAGCAACTATCCGGGACTACGAGAGCAGTTCTTC
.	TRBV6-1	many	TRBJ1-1	CASSEVSWGPVNTEAFF	TGTGCCAGCAGTGAAGTCTCGTGGGGTCCGGTGAACACTGAAGCTTTCTTT
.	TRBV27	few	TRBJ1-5	CASRPLGFENQPQHF	TGTGCCAGCAGACCACTAGGTTTCGAAAATCAGCCCCAGCATTTT
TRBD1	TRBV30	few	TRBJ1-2	CAWSGTGIYGYTF	TGTGCCTGGAGTGGGACAGGAATCTATGGCTACACCTTC
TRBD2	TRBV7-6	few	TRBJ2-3	CASSPKAGGVGDTQYF	TGTGCCAGCAGCCCCAAAGCGGGAGGCGTAGGAGATACGCAGTATTTT
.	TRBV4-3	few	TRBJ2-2	CASSQRGGPSGELFF	TGCGCCAGCAGCCAACGCGGAGGGCCATCCGGGGAGCTGTTTTTT
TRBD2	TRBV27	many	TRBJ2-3	CASSQKRTSGGTDTQYF	TGTGCCAGCAGTCAGAAGAGGACTAGCGGGGGCACAGATACGCAGTATTTT
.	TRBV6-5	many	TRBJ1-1	CASSYAQDTEAFF	TGTGCCAGCAGTTACGCGCAAGACACTGAAGCTTTCTTT
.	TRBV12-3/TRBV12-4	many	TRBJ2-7	CASSFLRGSYEQYF	TGTGCCAGCAGTTTCCTAAGGGGCTCCTACGAGCAGTACTTC
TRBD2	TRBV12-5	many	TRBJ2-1	CASGSTSGSSEQFF	TGTGCTAGTGGTTCGACTAGCGGGAGCTCTGAGCAGTTCTTC
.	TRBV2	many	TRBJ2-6	CASSGWQGSSGANVLTF	TGTGCCAGCAGTGGGTGGCAGGGAAGCTCTGGGGCCAACGTCCTGACTTTC
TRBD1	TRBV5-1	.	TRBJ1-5	CASSRTGDRNQPQHF	TGCGCCAGCAGCCGGACAGGGGATCGTAATCAGCCCCAGCATTTT
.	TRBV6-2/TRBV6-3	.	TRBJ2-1	CASSYWGWRGPNEQFF	TGTGCCAGCAGCTACTGGGGCTGGAGAGGTCCCAATGAGCAGTTCTTC
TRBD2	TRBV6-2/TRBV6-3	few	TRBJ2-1	CASSPYTSGSTIDEQFF	TGTGCCAGCAGCCCCTATACTAGCGGGAGCACAATCGATGAGCAGTTCTTC
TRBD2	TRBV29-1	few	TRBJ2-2	CSAEDMRGTAGELFF	TGCAGCGCTGAAGACATGCGGGGGACTGCCGGGGAGCTGTTTTTT
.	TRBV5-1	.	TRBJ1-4	CASSFETGSNEKLFF	TGCGCCAGCAGCTTCGAGACAGGTTCCAATGAAAAACTGTTTTTT
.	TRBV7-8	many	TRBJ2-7	CASSLTESSYEQYF	TGTGCCAGCAGCTTAACGGAAAGCTCCTACGAGCAGTACTTC
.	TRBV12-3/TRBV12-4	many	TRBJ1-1	CASSPNQVSEAFF	TGTGCCAGCAGCCCCAATCAGGTGTCTGAAGCTTTCTTT
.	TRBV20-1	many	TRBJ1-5	CSARKDGNQPQHF	TGCAGTGCTAGAAAGGACGGTAATCAGCCCCAGCATTTT
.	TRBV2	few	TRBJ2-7	CASGPPWAIDEQYF	TGTGCCAGCGGACCCCCGTGGGCGATCGACGAGCAGTACTTC
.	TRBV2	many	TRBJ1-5	CASGWGSNQPQHF	TGTGCCAGCGGATGGGGTAGCAATCAGCCCCAGCATTTT
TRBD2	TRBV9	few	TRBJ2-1	CASSPWGLAGGDEQFF	TGTGCCAGCAGCCCGTGGGGACTAGCGGGGGGGGATGAGCAGTTCTTC
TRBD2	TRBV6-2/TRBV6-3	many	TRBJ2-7	CASSYSRAGDHEQYF	TGTGCCAGCAGTTACTCGAGAGCGGGGGATCACGAGCAGTACTTC